This passage covers 18 T cell receptor beta chains from one sample sequenced in a study of T cells in Graves' hyperthyroidism and ophthalmopathy (dated by TCRdb to about 2019). Receptor libraries were prepared by multiplex PCR. Instrument on record: Illumina HiSeq 2000. TCR beta CDR3 regions were amplified from RNA transcripts. The first round of RT-PCR for the TCR CDR3 was performed with the HTBI primer set and the Qiagen OneStep RT-PCR kit. Through fastp at Q25 and MiXCR, TCRdb rebuilt clones from the public reads, retaining in-frame beta chains. Each entry merges the rows of one CDR3 protein and shows their most common DNA and genes. The table for this sample lists approximately 870,000 distinct CDR3 sequences; roughly 40% of them were counted only once. In total, the top ten clones hold about 8.9% of the sample. Material for sequencing was blood. The receptors shown here come from a man aged 18 to 35 with Graves' hyperthyroidism.

This clonotype was found many times. The chain links TRBV15 to TRBJ1-1, with a tentative D call TRBD1 (6 bases). V gave up 8 bases and J gave up 5 bases, with 18 bases separating them. Germline values: CDR1 LNHNV, CDR2 YYDKDF (reference sequence). The CDR3 totals 14 residues. The CDR3 DNA reads TGTGCCACCGTAGCGTGGGGGGCGCATACTGAAGCTTTCTTT. Protein sequence: CATVAWGAHTEAFF.

Many counts were recorded for this clonotype. The chain recombines TRBV7-2 with TRBJ2-2; 7 bases map to TRBD1. CDR3 length: 15 amino acids. After removal of 1 base from V and 4 bases from J, the junction contained 3 bases not matched to a gene. Germline V gene sequence: CDR1 SGHTA, CDR2 FQGNSA. The CDR3, as DNA: TGTGCCAGCAGCTTAGTCTCAGGGGGCACCGGGGAGCTGTTTTTT. Translated: CASSLVSGGTGELFF.

This clonotype was seen only a few times. This rearrangement joins TRBV20-1 to TRBJ2-5; 11 nucleotides align to TRBD2. The V gene's germline CDR1 is DFQATT and CDR2 SNEGSKA (reference sequence). The V segment lost 5 bases and the J segment 6 bases; nucleotides outside the gene matches: 11. The CDR3 covers 15 residues. CDR3 in DNA: TGCAGTGCTCCAAAGGGGCTAGCGGGGGGAAAGACCCAGTACTTC. Encoded protein: CSAPKGLAGGKTQYF.

This chain connects TRBV10-1 to TRBJ1-6, with D perhaps TRBD1 (5 bases). V was clipped by 7 bases and J by 13 bases, with 23 bases between them. Per the germline V gene, CDR1 is WNHNN and CDR2 is SYGVQD (reference sequence). The length of the CDR3 is 15 residues. CDR3 sequence: CASTPGGAEDKPLHF. CDR3 nucleotides: TGCGCCAGCACCCCAGGAGGGGCTGAGGACAAGCCCCTCCACTTT.

This clonotype turned up a few times. The chain uses TRBV5-8 and TRBJ1-1, with 7 bases fitting TRBD1. The CDR3 contains 15 residues. Germline V CDR1 and CDR2: SGHTS, YDEGEE. V trimming: 4 bases; J trimming: 0 bases; junction bases outside the gene matches: 6. The CDR3 loop is CASSQYRGMNTEAFF. The CDR3 DNA reads as TGTGCCAGCAGCCAATACAGGGGCATGAACACTGAAGCTTTCTTT.

On this clonotype itself: This may be a read error, as it is one base from a much larger clone. The rearrangement joins TRBV12-3 or TRBV12-4 to TRBJ1-1, with no clear D. Between the trimmed V and J ends, which lost 5 bases and 4 bases, there was a span of 11 bases. The CDR3 has 13 residues. The CDR3 bases are TGTGCCAGCAGTGCCGGCCTGAGCACTGAAGCTTTCTTT. This translates into CASSAGLSTEAFF.

On this clonotype: This may be a read error: a much more frequent sequence differs by one nucleotide. The rearrangement links TRBV20-1 to TRBJ1-4, with D possibly matching TRBD1 (6 bases). The V end was cut by 3 bases, the J end by 10 bases, with 12 bases between. This CDR3 is 12 amino acids long. In germline, CDR1 is DFQATT, CDR2 SNEGSKA (reference sequence). The DNA of the CDR3 is TGCAGTGCTAGGACAGGAGCTGGAAAACTGTTTTTT. This encodes CSARTGAGKLFF.

There are many counts of this clonotype. This chain uses TRBV15 with TRBJ1-4; D unresolved. CDR1 and CDR2 (germline): LNHNV, YYDKDF (reference sequence). Trimming removed 1 base at V and 4 bases at J, with 7 bases between. The CDR3 runs to 14 residues. The CDR3 protein is CATSRGRNNEKLFF. Here the CDR3 DNA reads TGTGCCACCAGCAGAGGACGGAATAATGAAAAACTGTTTTTT.

This clonotype came up many times. V and J are TRBV7-2 and TRBJ1-1; 7 bases are shared with TRBD1. V dropped 5 bases and J dropped 0; count of bases not matched to a gene: 6. The CDR3 loop spans 15 amino acids. Germline V gene sequence: CDR1 SGHTA, CDR2 FQGNSA. The CDR3 loop is CASSRRDRVNTEAFF. In nucleotides, the CDR3 is TGTGCCAGCAGCCGTAGGGACAGAGTGAACACTGAAGCTTTCTTT. Variable domain in full (rest from reference TRBV7-2 and TRBJ1-1): GAGVSQSPSNKVTEKGKDVELRCDPISGHTALYWYRQSLGQGLEFLIYFQGNSAPDKSGLPSDRFSAERTGGSVSTLTIQRTQQEDSAVYLCASSRRDRVNTEAFFGQGTRLTVV.

This chain joins TRBV12-3 or TRBV12-4 and TRBJ1-2, with unresolved D. There are 16 residues in the CDR3. V lost 6 bases and J 4 bases, leaving 21 bases between the germline ends. CDR3 in amino acids: CASRTSGAQLIYGYTF. CDR3 nucleotide sequence: TGTGCCAGCAGAACGTCGGGAGCTCAGCTAATCTATGGCTACACCTTC.

This clonotype has more than one count but fewer than ten. The chain recombines TRBV25-1 with TRBJ1-4; no definite D call. The CDR3 contains 14 residues. Germline CDR1 MGHDK, CDR2 SYGVNS. V was pared by 6 bases and J by 8 bases, with 16 bases between. The CDR3 reads CASRPVEKGEKLFF. In DNA form, the CDR3 reads TGTGCCAGCAGGCCCGTGGAGAAAGGGGAAAAACTGTTTTTT.

This clonotype has ten or more counts. The CDR3 DNA is TGTGCCACCAGCTTTGGGAGATACTCTGGGGCCAACGTCCTGACTTTC. This translates into CATSFGRYSGANVLTF. The chain employs TRBV15 and TRBJ2-6; D perhaps matches TRBD2 (5 bases). The germline V and J ends were trimmed by 5 bases and 0 bases, with 11 bases remaining between them. Germline V gives CDR1 LNHNV, CDR2 YYDKDF (reference sequence). The CDR3 has 16 residues.

The chain couples TRBV10-3 to TRBJ1-5; 7 bases align to TRBD1. Losses at the gene ends were 0 bases for V and 3 bases for J; bases not matched to a gene: 5. The CDR3 covers 16 residues. Germline CDR1 and CDR2: ENHRY and SYGVKD. CDR3 sequence: CAISESGQIPNQPQHF. The CDR3 DNA reads as TGTGCCATCAGTGAGTCGGGACAGATTCCCAATCAGCCCCAGCATTTT.

This clonotype was observed a few times. This may be a read error, as it is one base from a much larger clone. No conserved phenylalanine or tryptophan ends this CDR3, so it is likely a read error. This chain links TRBV7-9 with TRBJ1-1; D not resolved. This CDR3 is built from 12 residues. Germline assignment: CDR1 SEHNR and CDR2 FQNEAQ (reference sequence). V was cut by 8 bases and J by 7 bases, with 14 bases left in between. CDR3 amino acids: CASGTDLDEAFS. As DNA, the CDR3 is TGTGCCAGCGGCACGGACCTAGATGAAGCTTTCTCT.

This chain uses TRBV6-5 with TRBJ1-3; no reliable D call. V dropped 0 bases and J dropped 3 bases, with 6 bases sitting between them. The CDR3 is 14 amino acids. Germline CDR1 MNHEY, CDR2 SVGAGI. DNA of the CDR3: TGTGCCAGCAGTTACTCAAGGCTTGGAAACACCATATATTTT. Translation: CASSYSRLGNTIYF.

The chain uses TRBV15 and TRBJ1-1, with TRBD1 matching 7 bases. Trimming took 3 bases from V and 3 from J; bases not matched to a gene: 4. The CDR3 contains 14 residues. Germline assignment: CDR1 LNHNV and CDR2 YYDKDF (reference sequence). CDR3 residues: CATSSPTGDTEAFF. The CDR3 nucleotides are TGTGCCACCAGCAGCCCCACAGGGGACACTGAAGCTTTCTTT.

This clonotype was seen a few times. This chain uses TRBV7-3 with TRBJ1-1; tentative D call: TRBD1 (5 bases). Trimming cost V 7 bases and J 3 bases, with 12 bases left between them. The CDR3 length is 13 residues. Germline values: CDR1 SGHTA, CDR2 FQGTGA. The CDR3 DNA reads as TGTGCCAGCAACCAGGGTTTGGACACTGAAGCTTTCTTT. It specifies CASNQGLDTEAFF.

There are a few counts of this clonotype. The chain has TRBV5-1 and TRBJ1-2; D not certain. The CDR3 is made up of 14 amino acids. Germline lookup yields CDR1 SGHRS and CDR2 YFSETQ. Trimming took off 5 bases at V and 6 bases at J, with 17 bases between the two ends. DNA for the CDR3: TGCGCCAGCAGACAGCCCTACCAAGCGGATGGCTACACCTTC. Translating it yields CASRQPYQADGYTF.